Presented here are 3 T cell receptor beta chains from one specimen sequenced in a study of T cell clones after liver transplantation. Profiling relied on immunoSEQ multiplex PCR, and the TCRdb table lists in-frame clones only, not all of them. The sample has about 51,000 clones, about 86% seen once. Sequences were derived from CD8+ T cells from blood, sampled 12 months after liver transplant. All receptors derive from a human patient who received a liver transplant. Certain T cells may be donor cells from the graft.

The chain uses TRBV11-2 and TRBJ2-3; D is perhaps TRBD2 (6 bases). This CDR3 is 17 amino acids long. V shed 2 bases and J shed 2 bases, with 17 bases lying between them. Germline V gene lookup returns CDR1 SGHAT and CDR2 FQNNGV. This chain's CDR3 is CASSLWGPGLITDTQYF. The CDR3 coding sequence is TGTGCCAGCAGCTTATGGGGACCGGGACTCATCACAGATACGCAGTATTTT. Supplemented by reference TRBV11-2 and TRBJ2-3, the full variable domain reads EAGVAQSPRYKIIEKRQSVAFWCNPISGHATLYWYQQILGQGPKLLIQFQNNGVVDDSQLPKDRFSAERLKGVDSTLKIQPAKLEDSAVYLCASSLWGPGLITDTQYFGPGTRLTVL.

This rearrangement joins TRBV27 to TRBJ2-5; no clear D gene. The CDR3 is made up of 12 amino acids. The germline V gene has CDR1 MNHEY and CDR2 SMNVEV (reference sequence). Trimming took 2 bases from V and 4 from J, leaving 5 bases between them. The CDR3 nucleotides are TGTGCCAGCAGTTTAGACGGAGAGACCCAGTACTTC. The encoded protein is CASSLDGETQYF.

The chain employs TRBV15 and TRBJ2-1, with D tentatively TRBD2 (5 bases). Germline CDR1 and CDR2: LNHNV and YYDKDF (reference sequence). This CDR3 contains 18 residues. Trimming left V 5 bases short and J 5 bases short, with 25 bases between. The CDR3 spells CATSSTLSTSSPNNEQFF. The CDR3 DNA is TGTGCCACCAGCTCTACTCTCTCCACCTCTAGCCCGAACAATGAGCAGTTCTTC. The whole variable domain, remainder taken from reference TRBV15 and TRBJ2-1, is DAMVIQNPRYQVTQFGKPVTLSCSQTLNHNVMYWYQQKSSQAPKLLFHYYDKDFNNEADTPDNFQSRRPNTSFCFLDIRSPGLGDTAMYLCATSSTLSTSSPNNEQFFGPGTRLTVL.